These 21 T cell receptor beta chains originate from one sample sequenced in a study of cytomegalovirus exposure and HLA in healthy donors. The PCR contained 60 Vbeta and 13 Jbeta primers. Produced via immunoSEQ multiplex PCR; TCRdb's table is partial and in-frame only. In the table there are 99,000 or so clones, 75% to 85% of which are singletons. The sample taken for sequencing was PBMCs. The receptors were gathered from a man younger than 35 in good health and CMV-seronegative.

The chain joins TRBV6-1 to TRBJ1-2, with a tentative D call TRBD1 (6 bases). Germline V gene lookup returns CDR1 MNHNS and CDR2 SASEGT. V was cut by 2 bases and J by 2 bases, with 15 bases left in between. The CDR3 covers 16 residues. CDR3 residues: CASSEPVRRGNYGYTF. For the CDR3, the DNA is TGTGCCAGCAGTGAACCCGTTCGAAGGGGGAACTATGGCTACACCTTC.

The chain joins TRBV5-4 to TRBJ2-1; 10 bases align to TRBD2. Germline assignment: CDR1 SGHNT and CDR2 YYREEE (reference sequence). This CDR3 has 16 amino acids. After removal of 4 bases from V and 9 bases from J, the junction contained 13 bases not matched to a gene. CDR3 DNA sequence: TGTGCCAGCAGCCCTAAAGCGGGAGGGCCAGGGGTTGAGCAGTTCTTC. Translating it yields CASSPKAGGPGVEQFF.

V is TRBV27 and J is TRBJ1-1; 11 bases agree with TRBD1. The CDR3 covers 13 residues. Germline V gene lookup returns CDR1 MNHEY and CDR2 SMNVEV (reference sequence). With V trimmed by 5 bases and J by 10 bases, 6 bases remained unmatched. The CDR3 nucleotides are TGTGCCAGCAGTAGGGACAGGGGGAGTATAGCTTTCTTT. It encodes CASSRDRGSIAFF.

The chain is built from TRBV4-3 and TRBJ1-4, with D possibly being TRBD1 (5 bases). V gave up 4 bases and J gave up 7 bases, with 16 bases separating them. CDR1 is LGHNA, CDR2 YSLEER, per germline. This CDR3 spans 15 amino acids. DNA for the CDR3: TGCGCCAGCAGCCGCCTACAGGCCCCTGGTGAAAAACTGTTTTTT. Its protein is CASSRLQAPGEKLFF.

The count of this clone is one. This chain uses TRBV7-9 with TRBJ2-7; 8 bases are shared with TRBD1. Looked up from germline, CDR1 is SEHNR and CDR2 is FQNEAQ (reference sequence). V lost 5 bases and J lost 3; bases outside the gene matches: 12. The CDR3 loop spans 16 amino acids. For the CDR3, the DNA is TGTGCCAGCAGCCCTTCCGGGACAGGATGGGGCTACGAGCAGTACTTC. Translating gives CASSPSGTGWGYEQYF. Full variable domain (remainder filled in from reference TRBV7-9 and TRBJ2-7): DTGVSQNPRHKITKRGQNVTFRCDPISEHNRLYWYRQTLGQGPEFLTYFQNEAQLEKSRLLSDRFSAERPKGSFSTLEIQRTEQGDSAMYLCASSPSGTGWGYEQYFGPGTRLTVT.

The DNA for the CDR3 is TGTGCCAGCAGCTTGGGTGGGACAGGGGGAAATACGCAGTATTTT. Its protein is CASSLGGTGGNTQYF. The chain employs TRBV5-4 and TRBJ2-3; 11 nucleotides align to TRBD1. CDR1 and CDR2 from the germline V gene are SGHNT and YYREEE (reference sequence). V dropped 0 bases and J dropped 7; count of bases not matched to a gene: 4. The CDR3 loop spans 15 amino acids.

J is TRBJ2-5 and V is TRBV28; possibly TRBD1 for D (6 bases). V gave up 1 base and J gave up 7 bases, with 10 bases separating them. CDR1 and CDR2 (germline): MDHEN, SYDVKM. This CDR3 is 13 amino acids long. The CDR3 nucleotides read TGTGCCAGCAGTTTATCAGGGGTAATGACCCAGTACTTC. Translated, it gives CASSLSGVMTQYF.

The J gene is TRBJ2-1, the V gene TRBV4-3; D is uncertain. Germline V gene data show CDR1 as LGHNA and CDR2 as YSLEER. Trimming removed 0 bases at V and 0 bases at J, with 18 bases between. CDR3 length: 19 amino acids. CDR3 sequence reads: CASSQEGVERSSSYNEQFF. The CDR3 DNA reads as TGCGCCAGCAGCCAAGAAGGCGTGGAGAGGTCCAGCTCCTACAATGAGCAGTTCTTC.

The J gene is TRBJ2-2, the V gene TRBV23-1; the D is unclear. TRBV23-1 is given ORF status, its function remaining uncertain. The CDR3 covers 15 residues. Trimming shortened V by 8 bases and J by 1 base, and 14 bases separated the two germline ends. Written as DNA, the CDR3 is TGCGCCAGCCCGTTGTTGGCACGGAACACCGGGGAGCTGTTTTTT. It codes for CASPLLARNTGELFF.

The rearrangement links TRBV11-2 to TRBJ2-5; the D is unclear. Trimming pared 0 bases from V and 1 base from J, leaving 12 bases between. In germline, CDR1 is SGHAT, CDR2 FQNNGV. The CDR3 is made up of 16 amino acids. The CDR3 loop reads CASSLECGDFQETQYF. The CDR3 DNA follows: TGTGCCAGCAGCTTAGAGTGCGGAGACTTCCAAGAGACCCAGTACTTC.

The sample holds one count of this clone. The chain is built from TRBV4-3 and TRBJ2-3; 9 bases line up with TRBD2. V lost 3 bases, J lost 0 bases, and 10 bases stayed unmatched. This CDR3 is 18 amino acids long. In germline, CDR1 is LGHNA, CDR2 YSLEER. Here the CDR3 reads CASSHRGVAGASTDTQYF. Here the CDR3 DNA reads TGCGCCAGCAGCCATCGCGGGGTAGCGGGAGCCAGCACAGATACGCAGTATTTT.

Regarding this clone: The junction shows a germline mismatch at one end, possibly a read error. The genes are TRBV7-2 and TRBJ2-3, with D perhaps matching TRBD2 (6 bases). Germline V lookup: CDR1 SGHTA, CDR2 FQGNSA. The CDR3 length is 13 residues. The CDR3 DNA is TGTGCCAGCAGCTGGTCCGGGGACTCCGGCAAGAATTTT. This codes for CASSWSGDSGKNF. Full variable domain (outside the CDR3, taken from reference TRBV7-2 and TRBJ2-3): GAGVSQSPSNKVTEKGKDVELRCDPISGHTALYWYRQSLGQGLEFLIYFQGNSAPDKSGLPSDRFSAERTGGSVSTLTIQRTQQEDSAVYLCASSWSGDSGKNFGPGTRLTVL.

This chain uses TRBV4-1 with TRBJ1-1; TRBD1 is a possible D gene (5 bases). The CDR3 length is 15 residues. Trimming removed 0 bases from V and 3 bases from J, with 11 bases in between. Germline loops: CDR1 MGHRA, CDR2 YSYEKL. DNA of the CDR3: TGCGCCAGCAGCCAAGATCTTGGCAGGGACACTGAAGCTTTCTTT. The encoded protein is CASSQDLGRDTEAFF.

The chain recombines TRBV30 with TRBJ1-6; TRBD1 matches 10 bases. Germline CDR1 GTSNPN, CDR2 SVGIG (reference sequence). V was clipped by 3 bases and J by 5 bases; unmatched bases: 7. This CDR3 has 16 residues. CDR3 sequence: CAWSRDRGGDNSPLHF. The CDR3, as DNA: TGTGCCTGGAGCCGGGACAGGGGAGGGGATAATTCACCCCTCCACTTT. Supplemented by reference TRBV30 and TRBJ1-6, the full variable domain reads SQTIHQWPATLVQPVGSPLSLECTVEGTSNPNLYWYRQAAGRGLQLLFYSVGIGQISSEVPQNLSASRPQDRQFILSSKKLLLSDSGFYLCAWSRDRGGDNSPLHFGNGTRLTVT.

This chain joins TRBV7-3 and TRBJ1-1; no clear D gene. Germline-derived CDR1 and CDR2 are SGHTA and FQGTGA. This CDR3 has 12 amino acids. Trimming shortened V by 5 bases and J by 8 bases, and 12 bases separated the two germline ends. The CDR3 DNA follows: TGTGCCAGCAGCCTCGATCGGGGAGAAGCTTTCTTT. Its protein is CASSLDRGEAFF.

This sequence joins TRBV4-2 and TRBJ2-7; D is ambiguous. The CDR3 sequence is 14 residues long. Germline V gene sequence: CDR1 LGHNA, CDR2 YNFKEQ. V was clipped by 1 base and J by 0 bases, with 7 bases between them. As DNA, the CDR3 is TGTGCCAGCAGCCAAGCCCCTTCCTCCTACGAGCAGTACTTC. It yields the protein CASSQAPSSYEQYF.

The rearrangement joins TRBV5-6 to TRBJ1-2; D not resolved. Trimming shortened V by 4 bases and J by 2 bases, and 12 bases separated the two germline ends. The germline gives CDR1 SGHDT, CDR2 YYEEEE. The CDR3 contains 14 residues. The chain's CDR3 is CASSRWRGNYGYTF. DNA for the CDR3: TGTGCCAGCAGCCGCTGGAGAGGGAACTATGGCTACACCTTC. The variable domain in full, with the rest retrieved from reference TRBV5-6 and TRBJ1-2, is DAGVTQSPTHLIKTRGQQVTLRCSPKSGHDTVSWYQQALGQGPQFIFQYYEEEERQRGNFPDRFSGHQFPNYSSELNVNALLLGDSALYLCASSRWRGNYGYTFGSGTRLTVV.

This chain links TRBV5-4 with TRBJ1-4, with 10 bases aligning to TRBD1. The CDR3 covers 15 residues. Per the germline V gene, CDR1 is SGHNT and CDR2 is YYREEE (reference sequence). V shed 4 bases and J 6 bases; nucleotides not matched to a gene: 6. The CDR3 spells CASSRKTGGDEKLFF. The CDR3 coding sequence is TGTGCCAGCAGCCGGAAGACAGGGGGCGATGAAAAACTGTTTTTT.

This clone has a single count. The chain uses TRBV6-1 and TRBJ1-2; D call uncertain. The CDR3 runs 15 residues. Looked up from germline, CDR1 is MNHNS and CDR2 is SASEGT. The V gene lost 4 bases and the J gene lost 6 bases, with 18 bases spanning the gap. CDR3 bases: TGTGCCAGCAGTGCAGAATTGGACTGGCTTAATGGCTACACCTTC. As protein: CASSAELDWLNGYTF.

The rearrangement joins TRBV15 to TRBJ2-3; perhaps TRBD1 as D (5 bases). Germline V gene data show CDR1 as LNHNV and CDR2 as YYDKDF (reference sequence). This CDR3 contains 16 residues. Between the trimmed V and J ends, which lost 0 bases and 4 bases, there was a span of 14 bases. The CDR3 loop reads CATSRDGHVRADTQYF. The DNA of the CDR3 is TGTGCCACCAGCAGAGATGGACACGTCCGGGCAGATACGCAGTATTTT.

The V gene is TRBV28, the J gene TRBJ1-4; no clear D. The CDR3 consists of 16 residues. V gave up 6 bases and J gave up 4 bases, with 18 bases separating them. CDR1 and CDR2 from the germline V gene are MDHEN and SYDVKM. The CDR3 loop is CASSLEDGAINEKLFF. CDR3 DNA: TGTGCCAGCAGCCTAGAAGACGGCGCGATTAATGAAAAACTGTTTTTT. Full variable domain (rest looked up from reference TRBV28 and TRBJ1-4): DVKVTQSSRYLVKRTGEKVFLECVQDMDHENMFWYRQDPGLGLRLIYFSYDVKMKEKGDIPEGYSVSREKKERFSLILESASTNQTSMYLCASSLEDGAINEKLFFGSGTQLSVL.